One sample yielded the 17 T cell receptor beta chains listed below, sequenced in a study of cytomegalovirus exposure and HLA in healthy donors. The PCR ran on 60 Vbeta and 13 Jbeta primers. Profiling relied on immunoSEQ multiplex PCR, and the TCRdb table lists in-frame clones only, not all of them. Counted here are more than 95,000 clones, about 68% occurring once; the ten biggest clones make up around a tenth. Sequenced material: PBMCs. These TCRs come from a woman between 45 and 60 years old in good health and CMV-seropositive.

The genes are TRBV18 and TRBJ2-1; 7 nucleotides agree with TRBD2. Germline V gene lookup returns CDR1 KGHSH and CDR2 LQKENI. The CDR3 consists of 15 residues. Losses at the gene ends were 1 base for V and 6 bases for J; bases not matched to a gene: 6. The CDR3 here is CASSPRREQGNEQFF. DNA of the CDR3: TGTGCCAGCTCACCACGGCGGGAGCAGGGCAATGAGCAGTTCTTC.

V gene TRBV6-5 combines with J gene TRBJ1-1; D gene uncertain. V was clipped by 2 bases and J by 1 base, with 5 bases between them. This CDR3 is built from 13 residues. CDR1 is MNHEY and CDR2 is SVGAGI in the germline V gene. CDR3 sequence: CASSYEGNTEAFF. DNA for the CDR3: TGTGCCAGCAGTTACGAGGGGAACACTGAAGCTTTCTTT.

J is TRBJ1-5 and V is TRBV11-2, with a weak D call TRBD1 (5 bases). Trimming removed 2 bases from V and 6 bases from J, with 11 bases in between. The CDR3 sequence is 14 residues long. Germline V CDR1 and CDR2: SGHAT, FQNNGV. The DNA of the CDR3 is TGTGCCAGCAGCTTATCAGGGCGCTTTCAGCCCCAGCATTTT. As protein: CASSLSGRFQPQHF.

This chain connects TRBV15 to TRBJ2-7, with D hard to call. The V gene's germline CDR1 is LNHNV and CDR2 YYDKDF (reference sequence). Trimming shortened V by 11 bases and J by 3 bases, and 14 bases separated the two germline ends. This CDR3 has 12 residues. The CDR3 bases are TGTGCCCCCTGGTCGAGTGTCTACGAGCAGTACTTC. Its translation: CAPWSSVYEQYF.

The chain has TRBV7-2 and TRBJ2-7; D possibly corresponds to TRBD1 (7 bases). The V and J ends lost 1 base and 1 base respectively, with 14 bases between them. Germline assignment: CDR1 SGHTA and CDR2 FQGNSA. The CDR3 extends over 16 amino acids. The CDR3 coding sequence is TGTGCCAGCAGCTTAGGTGGAGGGGGCCCTTCCTACGAGCAGTACTTC. This sequence encodes CASSLGGGGPSYEQYF.

CDR3 amino acids: CASNSGQQGGNEQFF. The CDR3 nucleotides read TGTGCCAGCAATTCAGGCCAACAGGGGGGCAATGAGCAGTTCTTC. This chain uses TRBV28 with TRBJ2-1, with 8 bases lining up with TRBD1. Germline trimming cut 7 bases from V and 6 bases from J; bases unmatched to any gene: 11. The CDR3 extends over 15 amino acids. Germline CDR1 is MDHEN and CDR2 is SYDVKM.

V and J are TRBV5-1 and TRBJ2-7; 9 nucleotides align to TRBD2. V gave up 0 bases and J gave up 6 bases; unmatched junction bases: 10. CDR3 length: 16 residues. Germline loops: CDR1 SGHRS, CDR2 YFSETQ. The CDR3 bases are TGCGCCAGCAGCTTGGCCGGGCGGGAGGGCCTCGGCGAGCAGTACTTC. Protein product: CASSLAGREGLGEQYF.

The rearrangement links TRBV19 to TRBJ2-6, with a weak D call TRBD1 (5 bases). V was pared by 5 bases and J by 0 bases, with 11 bases between. CDR3 length: 16 residues. Germline V gene data show CDR1 as LNHDA and CDR2 as SQIVND (reference sequence). The chain's CDR3 is CASSLGHPSGANVLTF. CDR3 DNA sequence: TGTGCCAGTAGTCTAGGACACCCCTCTGGGGCCAACGTCCTGACTTTC.

The V and J genes are TRBV6-1 and TRBJ1-1; D gene ambiguous. Germline V lookup: CDR1 MNHNS, CDR2 SASEGT. The CDR3 is 13 amino acids. V was trimmed by 7 bases and J by 0 bases, leaving 9 bases between them. The CDR3 DNA reads TGTGCCAGCACTGGAGGTATGAACACTGAAGCTTTCTTT. Amino acids: CASTGGMNTEAFF.

As to this clone: The junction departs from the called germline gene at one end, perhaps through a read error. The chain joins TRBV4-3 to TRBJ1-2; a possible D gene is TRBD1 (5 bases). In germline, CDR1 is LGHNA, CDR2 YSLEER. This CDR3 spans 16 amino acids. CDR3 protein: CASRQDRTDNFYGYTF. The DNA for the CDR3 is TGCGCCAGCAGGCAAGATCGAACGGACAACTTTTATGGCTACACCTTC.

This clone was detected once. The gene calls are TRBV7-2 and TRBJ2-2; 8 positions match TRBD1. Germline V lookup: CDR1 SGHTA, CDR2 FQGNSA. CDR3 length: 14 amino acids. The trim removed 3 bases at V and 7 bases at J, leaving 4 bases unmatched. The CDR3 DNA reads as TGTGCCAGCAGCTTCCAGGGGGCGGTCGGGGAGCTGTTTTTT. Translating gives CASSFQGAVGELFF.

The rearrangement links TRBV2 to TRBJ2-5, with a tentative D call TRBD2 (5 bases). Germline loops: CDR1 SNHLY, CDR2 FYNNEI. This CDR3 spans 14 amino acids. V lost 5 bases and J lost 3, with 13 bases in between. CDR3 in amino acids: CASSPDYGKETQYF. The CDR3 region has the DNA TGTGCCAGCAGTCCAGACTATGGGAAAGAGACCCAGTACTTC.

This clone showed up just once. The J gene is TRBJ2-2, the V gene TRBV5-8, with unresolved D. The CDR3 has 15 residues. CDR1 and CDR2 (germline): SGHTS, YDEGEE. Trimming took off 0 bases at V and 4 bases at J, with 10 bases between the two ends. CDR3 sequence: CASSLGRIGTGELFF. Here the CDR3 DNA reads TGTGCCAGCAGCTTGGGGCGGATCGGCACCGGGGAGCTGTTTTTT.

This chain's CDR3 is CASSLAGGDEKLFF. The CDR3 region has the DNA TGTGCCAGCAGCTTAGCAGGGGGGGATGAAAAACTGTTTTTT. The rearrangement links TRBV7-9 to TRBJ1-4, with TRBD1 as a possible D gene (6 bases). Trimming shortened V by 0 bases and J by 6 bases, and 8 bases separated the two germline ends. CDR3 size: 14 residues. Per the germline V gene, CDR1 is SEHNR and CDR2 is FQNEAQ (reference sequence). Filled out from reference TRBV7-9 and TRBJ1-4, the complete variable domain reads DTGVSQNPRHKITKRGQNVTFRCDPISEHNRLYWYRQTLGQGPEFLTYFQNEAQLEKSRLLSDRFSAERPKGSFSTLEIQRTEQGDSAMYLCASSLAGGDEKLFFGSGTQLSVL.

The rearrangement uses TRBV6-1 and TRBJ1-5, with no clear D. Germline CDR1 MNHNS, CDR2 SASEGT. Trimming shortened V by 6 bases and J by 7 bases, and 22 bases separated the two germline ends. This CDR3 has 16 amino acids. The CDR3 loop reads CASREPGWATGQPQHF. As DNA, the CDR3 is TGTGCCAGCAGGGAACCGGGATGGGCAACTGGGCAGCCCCAGCATTTT.

This chain uses TRBV10-3 with TRBJ2-3, with 7 bases lining up with TRBD1. This CDR3 has 15 amino acids. V shed 5 bases and J 0 bases; nucleotides not matched to a gene: 5. CDR1 and CDR2 (germline): ENHRY, SYGVKD. The CDR3 bases are TGTGCCATCAGTTCAGGGGGTTCCAGCACAGATACGCAGTATTTT. This translates into CAISSGGSSTDTQYF.

The chain combines TRBV15 with TRBJ1-1; no firm D call. Trimming removed 6 bases from V and 1 base from J, with 12 bases in between. The CDR3 has 14 residues. CDR1 is LNHNV, CDR2 YYDKDF, per germline (reference sequence). CDR3 residues: CATRRTTGNTEAFF. The CDR3, as DNA: TGTGCCACCAGACGAACGACGGGGAACACTGAAGCTTTCTTT. Full variable domain (missing parts from reference TRBV15 and TRBJ1-1): DAMVIQNPRYQVTQFGKPVTLSCSQTLNHNVMYWYQQKSSQAPKLLFHYYDKDFNNEADTPDNFQSRRPNTSFCFLDIRSPGLGDTAMYLCATRRTTGNTEAFFGQGTRLTVV.